This T cell receptor beta chain was sequenced for a study of OX40 agonist ivuxolimab in advanced cancers. The CDR3 spans 15 residues. CDR1 is SQVTM, CDR2 ANQGSEA, per germline. V gave up 6 bases and J gave up 0 bases, with 16 bases separating them. The protocol was immunoSEQ multiplex PCR, while the TCRdb copy is restricted to in-frame clones and leaves out a portion. The repertoire holds around 65,000 clones, with approximately 80% as singletons. The sequence derives from an adult with an advanced solid tumor such as melanoma, head and neck, liver or kidney cancer. V is TRBV29-1 and J is TRBJ2-3; maybe TRBD2 (5 bases). The sample here was CD4+ or CD8+ T cells sorted from blood, taken in a trial of the OX40 agonist ivuxolimab. CDR3 coding DNA: TGCAGCGTCGCCCGGGGATCAGCTAGCACAGATACGCAGTATTTT. This gives the protein CSVARGSASTDTQYF.